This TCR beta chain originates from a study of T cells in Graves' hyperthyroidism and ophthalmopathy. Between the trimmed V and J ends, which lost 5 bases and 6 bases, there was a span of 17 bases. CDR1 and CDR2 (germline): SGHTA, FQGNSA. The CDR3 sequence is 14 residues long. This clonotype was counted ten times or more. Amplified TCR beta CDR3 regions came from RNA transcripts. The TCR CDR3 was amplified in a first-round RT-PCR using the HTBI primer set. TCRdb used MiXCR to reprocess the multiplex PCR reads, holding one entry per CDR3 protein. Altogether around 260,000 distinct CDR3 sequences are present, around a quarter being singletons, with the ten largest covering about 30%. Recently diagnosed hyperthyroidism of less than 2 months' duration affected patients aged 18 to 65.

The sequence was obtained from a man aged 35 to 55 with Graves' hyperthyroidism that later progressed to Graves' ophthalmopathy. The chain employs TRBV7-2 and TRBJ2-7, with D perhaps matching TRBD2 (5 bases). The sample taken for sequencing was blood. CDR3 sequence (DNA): TGTGCCAGCAGCCCAGTGGTCGAGGGCGGCGAGCAGTACTTC. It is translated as CASSPVVEGGEQYF.